The entry below gives a single TCR beta chain sequence along with its context. Looked up from germline, CDR1 is LGHDT and CDR2 is YNNKEL (reference sequence). J was trimmed by 4 bases and V by 6 bases; bases with no gene match: 16. The CDR3 contains 17 residues. Libraries were prepared by immunoSEQ multiplex PCR; TCRdb keeps only in-frame clonotypes and omits some of them. This sample has about 62,000 clones, with more than 65% found just once. These data come from a study of blood T cell repertoires in COVID-19. Study-level background: PBMCs, B-cell-depleted T cells, or T cells were the source of the cDNA or gDNA that made up the material.

This sequence was found in an elderly woman with active or convalescent COVID-19. V is TRBV3-1 (or the pseudogene TRBV3-2) and J is TRBJ1-1, with TRBD1 matching 8 bases. The sample comprised peripheral blood. The CDR3 DNA sequence: TGTGCCAGCAGACCCGGGACAGGCCTTCGGGGCGGCACTGAAGCTTTCTTT. This sequence encodes CASRPGTGLRGGTEAFF.